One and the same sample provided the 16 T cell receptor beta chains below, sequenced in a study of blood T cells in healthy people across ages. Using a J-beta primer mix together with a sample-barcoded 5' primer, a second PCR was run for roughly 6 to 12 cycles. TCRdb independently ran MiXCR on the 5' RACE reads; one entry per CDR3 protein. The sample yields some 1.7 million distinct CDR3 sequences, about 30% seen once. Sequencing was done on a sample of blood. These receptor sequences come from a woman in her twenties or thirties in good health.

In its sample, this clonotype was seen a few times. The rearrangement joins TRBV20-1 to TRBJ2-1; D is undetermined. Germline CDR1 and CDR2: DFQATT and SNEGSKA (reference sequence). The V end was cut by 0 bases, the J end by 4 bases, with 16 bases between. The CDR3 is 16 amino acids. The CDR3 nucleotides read TGCAGTGCTAGAGATCTCTACGGGTCGAAATACAATGAGCAGTTCTTC. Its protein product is CSARDLYGSKYNEQFF.

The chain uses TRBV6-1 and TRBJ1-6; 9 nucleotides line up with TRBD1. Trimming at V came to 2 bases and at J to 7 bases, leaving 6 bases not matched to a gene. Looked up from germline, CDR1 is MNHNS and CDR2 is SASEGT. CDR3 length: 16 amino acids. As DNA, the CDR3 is TGTGCCAGCAGTGAACAGGACAGGGGAAACAATTCACCCCTCCACTTT. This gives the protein CASSEQDRGNNSPLHF.

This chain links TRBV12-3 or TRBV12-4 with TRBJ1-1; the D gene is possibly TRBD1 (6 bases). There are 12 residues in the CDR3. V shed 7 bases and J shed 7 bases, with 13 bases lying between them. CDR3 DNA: TGTGCCAGCACCGAACCACAGGGTGAAGCTTTCTTT. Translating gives CASTEPQGEAFF.

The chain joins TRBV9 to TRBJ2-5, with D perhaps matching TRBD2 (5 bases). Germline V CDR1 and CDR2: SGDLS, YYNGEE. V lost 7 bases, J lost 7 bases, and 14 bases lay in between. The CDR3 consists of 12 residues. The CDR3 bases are TGTGCCAGCGGTGAGGGTCTGGGGACCCAGTACTTC. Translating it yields CASGEGLGTQYF.

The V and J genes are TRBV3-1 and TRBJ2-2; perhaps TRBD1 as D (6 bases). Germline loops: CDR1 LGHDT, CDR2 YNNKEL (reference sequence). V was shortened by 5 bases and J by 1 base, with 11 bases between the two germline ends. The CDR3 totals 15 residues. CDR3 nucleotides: TGTGCCAGCAGCGACCCGGGACAGAACACCGGGGAGCTGTTTTTT. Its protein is CASSDPGQNTGELFF.

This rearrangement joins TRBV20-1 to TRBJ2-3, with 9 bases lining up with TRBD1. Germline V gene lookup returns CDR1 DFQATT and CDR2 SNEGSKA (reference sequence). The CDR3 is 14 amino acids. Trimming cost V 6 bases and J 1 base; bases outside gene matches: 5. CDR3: CSAVQGARTDTQYF. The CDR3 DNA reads TGCAGTGCGGTACAGGGGGCGCGCACAGATACGCAGTATTTT.

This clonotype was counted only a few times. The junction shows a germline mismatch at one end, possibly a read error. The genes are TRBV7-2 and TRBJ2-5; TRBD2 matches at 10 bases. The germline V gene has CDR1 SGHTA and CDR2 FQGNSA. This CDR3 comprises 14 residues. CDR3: CASSLGLAGETKYF. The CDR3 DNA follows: TGTGCCAGCAGCTTAGGTCTAGCGGGAGAGACCAAGTACTTC.

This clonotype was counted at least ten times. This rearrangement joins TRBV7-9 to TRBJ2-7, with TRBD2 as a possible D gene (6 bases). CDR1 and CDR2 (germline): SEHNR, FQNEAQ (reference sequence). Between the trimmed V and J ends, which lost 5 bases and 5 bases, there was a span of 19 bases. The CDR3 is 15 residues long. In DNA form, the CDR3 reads TGTGCCAGCAGCCCGGCGGGGATAGTTAAAAACGAGCAGTACTTC. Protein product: CASSPAGIVKNEQYF.

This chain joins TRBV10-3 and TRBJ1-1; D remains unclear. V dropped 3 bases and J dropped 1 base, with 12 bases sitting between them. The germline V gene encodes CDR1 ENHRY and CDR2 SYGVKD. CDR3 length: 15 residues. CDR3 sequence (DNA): TGTGCCATCAGTGATAGCGGACCGACGAACACTGAAGCTTTCTTT. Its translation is CAISDSGPTNTEAFF.

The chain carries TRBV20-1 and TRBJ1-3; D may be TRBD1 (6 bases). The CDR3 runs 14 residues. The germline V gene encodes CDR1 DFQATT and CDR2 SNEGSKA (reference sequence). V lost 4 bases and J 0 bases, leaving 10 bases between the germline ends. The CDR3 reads CSAKYRDSGNTIYF. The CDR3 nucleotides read TGCAGTGCTAAATACAGGGACTCTGGAAACACCATATATTTT.

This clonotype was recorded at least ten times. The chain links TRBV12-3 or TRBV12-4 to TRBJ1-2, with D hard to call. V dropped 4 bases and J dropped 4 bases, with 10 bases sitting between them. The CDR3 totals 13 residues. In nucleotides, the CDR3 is TGTGCCAGCAGTTCCGCAATAAGCTATGGCTACACCTTC. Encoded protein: CASSSAISYGYTF.

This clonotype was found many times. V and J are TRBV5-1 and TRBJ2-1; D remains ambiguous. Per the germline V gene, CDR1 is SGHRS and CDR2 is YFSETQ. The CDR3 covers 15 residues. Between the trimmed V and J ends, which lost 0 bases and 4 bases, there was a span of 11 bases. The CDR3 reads CASSLDGALYNEQFF. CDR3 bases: TGCGCCAGCAGCTTGGATGGTGCCTTATACAATGAGCAGTTCTTC.

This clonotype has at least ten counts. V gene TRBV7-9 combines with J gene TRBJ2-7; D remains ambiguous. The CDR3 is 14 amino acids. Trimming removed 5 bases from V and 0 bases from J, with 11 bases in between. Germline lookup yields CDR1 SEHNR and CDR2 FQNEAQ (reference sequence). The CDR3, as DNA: TGTGCCAGCAGCCCCCTGGCGGTCTCCTACGAGCAGTACTTC. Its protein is CASSPLAVSYEQYF.

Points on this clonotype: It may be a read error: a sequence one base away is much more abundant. CDR3 loop: CASSLATDYEQFF. DNA of the CDR3: TGCGCCAGCAGCTTGGCGACAGACTACGAGCAGTTCTTC. The chain is built from TRBV5-1 and TRBJ2-1, with D perhaps assigned TRBD1 or TRBD2 (5 bases each). This CDR3 has 13 residues. Per the germline V gene, CDR1 is SGHRS and CDR2 is YFSETQ. Trimming removed 0 bases at V and 10 bases at J, with 11 bases between.

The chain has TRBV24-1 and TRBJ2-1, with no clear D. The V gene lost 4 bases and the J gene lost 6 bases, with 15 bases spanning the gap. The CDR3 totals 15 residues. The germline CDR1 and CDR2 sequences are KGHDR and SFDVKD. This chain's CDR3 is CATSDPLGSSNEQFF. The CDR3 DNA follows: TGTGCCACCAGTGACCCCCTAGGTAGCAGCAATGAGCAGTTCTTC.

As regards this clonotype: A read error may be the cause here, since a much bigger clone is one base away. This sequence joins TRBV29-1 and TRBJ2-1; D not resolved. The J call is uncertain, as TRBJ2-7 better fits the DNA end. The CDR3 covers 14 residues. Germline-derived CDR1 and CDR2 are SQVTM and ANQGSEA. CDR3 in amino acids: CSVEPRSSYNEQYF. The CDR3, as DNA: TGCAGCGTTGAGCCCCGCAGCTCCTACAATGAGCAGTACTTC.